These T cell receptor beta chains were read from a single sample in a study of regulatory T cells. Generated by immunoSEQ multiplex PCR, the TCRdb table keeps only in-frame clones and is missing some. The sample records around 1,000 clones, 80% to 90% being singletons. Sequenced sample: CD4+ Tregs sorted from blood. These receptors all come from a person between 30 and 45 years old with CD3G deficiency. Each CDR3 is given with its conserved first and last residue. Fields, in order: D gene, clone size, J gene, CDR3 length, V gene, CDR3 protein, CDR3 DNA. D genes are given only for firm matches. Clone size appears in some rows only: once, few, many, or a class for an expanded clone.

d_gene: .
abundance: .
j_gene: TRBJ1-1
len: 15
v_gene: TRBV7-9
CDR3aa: CASSLAPGMNTEAFF
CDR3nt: TGTGCCAGCAGCTTAGCGCCAGGAATGAACACTGAAGCTTTCTTT

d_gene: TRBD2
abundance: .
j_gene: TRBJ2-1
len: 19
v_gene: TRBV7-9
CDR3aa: CASSLGGGLAGKSYNEQFF
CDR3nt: TGTGCCAGCAGCTTAGGGGGAGGACTAGCGGGAAAGTCCTACAATGAGCAGTTCTTC

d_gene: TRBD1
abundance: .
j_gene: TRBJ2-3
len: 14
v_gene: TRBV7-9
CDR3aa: CASSQGQYTDTQYF
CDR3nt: TGTGCCAGCAGCCAGGGACAGTATACAGATACGCAGTATTTT

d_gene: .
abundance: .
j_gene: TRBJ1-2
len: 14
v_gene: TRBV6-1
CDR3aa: CASSYTGPSYGYTF
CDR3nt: TGTGCCAGCAGTTATACGGGACCCAGCTATGGCTACACCTTC

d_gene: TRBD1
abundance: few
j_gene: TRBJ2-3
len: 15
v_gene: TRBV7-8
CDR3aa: CASSLYQGAPDTQYF
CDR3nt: TGTGCCAGCAGCTTATATCAGGGGGCCCCAGATACGCAGTATTTT

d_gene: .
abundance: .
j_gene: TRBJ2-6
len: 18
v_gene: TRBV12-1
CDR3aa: CASSDRVIGQSRANVLTF
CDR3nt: TGTGCCAGCAGCGACCGAGTTATAGGACAAAGTCGGGCCAACGTCCTGACTTTC

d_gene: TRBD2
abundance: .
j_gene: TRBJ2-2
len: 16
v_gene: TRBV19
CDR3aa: CASSIKSGGRPGELFF
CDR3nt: TGTGCCAGTAGTATAAAGAGCGGGGGGCGACCCGGGGAGCTGTTTTTT

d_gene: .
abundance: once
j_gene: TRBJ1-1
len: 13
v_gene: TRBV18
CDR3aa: CASSPNTNTEAFF
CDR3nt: TGTGCCAGCTCACCTAATACCAACACTGAAGCTTTCTTT

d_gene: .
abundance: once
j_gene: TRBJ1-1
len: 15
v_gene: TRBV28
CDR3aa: CASSPTGGLNTEAFF
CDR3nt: TGTGCCAGCAGCCCGACCGGGGGGCTGAACACTGAAGCTTTCTTT

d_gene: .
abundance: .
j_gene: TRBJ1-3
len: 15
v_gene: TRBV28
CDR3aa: CASRQGVGSGNTIYF
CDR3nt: TGTGCCAGCAGACAGGGTGTTGGGTCTGGAAACACCATATATTTT

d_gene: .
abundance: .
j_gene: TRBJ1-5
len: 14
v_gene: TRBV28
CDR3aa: CASRSSPRNQPQHF
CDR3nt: TGTGCCAGCAGAAGCTCCCCCCGGAATCAGCCCCAGCATTTT

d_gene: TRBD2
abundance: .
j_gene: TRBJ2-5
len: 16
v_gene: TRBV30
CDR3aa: CAWSAGLAGGGETQYF
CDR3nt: TGTGCCTGGAGCGCGGGACTAGCGGGGGGGGGAGAGACCCAGTACTTC

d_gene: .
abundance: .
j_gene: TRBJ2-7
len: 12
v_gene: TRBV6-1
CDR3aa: CASSEIPYEQYF
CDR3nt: TGTGCCAGCAGTGAAATCCCCTACGAGCAGTACTTC

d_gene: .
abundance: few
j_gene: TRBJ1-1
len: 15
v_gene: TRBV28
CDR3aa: CASTGGAGRNTEAFF
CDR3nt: TGTGCCAGCACCGGGGGGGCAGGACGAAACACTGAAGCTTTCTTT

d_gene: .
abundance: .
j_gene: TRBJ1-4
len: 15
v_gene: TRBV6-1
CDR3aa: CASSGGRATNEKLFF
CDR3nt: TGTGCCAGCAGTGGGGGACGGGCAACTAATGAAAAACTGTTTTTT

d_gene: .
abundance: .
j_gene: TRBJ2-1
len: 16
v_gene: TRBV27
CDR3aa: CASSPRRRSSYNEQFF
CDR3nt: TGTGCCAGCAGTCCAAGGAGGCGCAGCTCCTACAATGAGCAGTTCTTC

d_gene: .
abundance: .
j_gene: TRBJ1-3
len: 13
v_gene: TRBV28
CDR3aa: CASSLSGPDTIYF
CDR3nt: TGTGCCAGCAGTTTATCAGGGCCGGACACCATATATTTT

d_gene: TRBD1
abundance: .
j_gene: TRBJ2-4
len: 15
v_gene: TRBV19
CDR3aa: CASSRGQVEGDIQYF
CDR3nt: TGTGCCAGTAGTCGGGGACAGGTCGAAGGAGACATTCAGTACTTC

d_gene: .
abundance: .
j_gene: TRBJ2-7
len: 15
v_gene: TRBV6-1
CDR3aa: CASSGAGTTRTEQYF
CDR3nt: TGTGCCAGCAGTGGCGCCGGGACCACCCGAACCGAGCAGTACTTC

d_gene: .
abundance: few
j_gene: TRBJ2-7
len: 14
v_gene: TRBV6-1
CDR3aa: CASSERGTLYEQYF
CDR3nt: TGTGCCAGCAGTGAACGAGGGACTCTATACGAGCAGTACTTC

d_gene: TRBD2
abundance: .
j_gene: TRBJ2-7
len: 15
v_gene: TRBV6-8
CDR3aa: CASSSRTSGRHEQYF
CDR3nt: TGTGCCAGCAGTTCTCGGACTAGCGGGAGACACGAGCAGTACTTC

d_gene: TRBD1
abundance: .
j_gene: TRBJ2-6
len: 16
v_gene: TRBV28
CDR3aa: CASSHRGRRGANVLTF
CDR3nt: TGTGCCAGCAGTCACAGGGGGCGCCGTGGGGCCAACGTCCTGACTTTC

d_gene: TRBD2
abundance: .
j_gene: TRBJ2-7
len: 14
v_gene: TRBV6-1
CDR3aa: CASSQGGSSYEQYF
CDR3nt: TGTGCCAGCAGCCAGGGAGGGAGCTCCTACGAGCAGTACTTC

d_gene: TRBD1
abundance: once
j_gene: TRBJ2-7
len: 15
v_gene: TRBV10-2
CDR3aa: CASRPGQGLTYEQYF
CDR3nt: TGCGCCAGCAGACCTGGACAGGGCCTAACCTACGAGCAGTACTTC

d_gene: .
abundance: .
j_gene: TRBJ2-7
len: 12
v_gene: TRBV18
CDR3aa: CASSRSWWEQYF
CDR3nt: TGTGCCAGTTCTCGGAGTTGGTGGGAGCAGTACTTC

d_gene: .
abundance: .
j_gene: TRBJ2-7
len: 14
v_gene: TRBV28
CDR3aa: CASSLSGVPYEQYF
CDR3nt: TGTGCCAGCAGTTTATCAGGGGTACCCTACGAGCAGTACTTC

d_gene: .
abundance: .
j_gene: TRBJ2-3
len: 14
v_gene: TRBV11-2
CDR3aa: CASSPRGGTDTQYF
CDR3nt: TGTGCCAGCAGCCCCAGAGGGGGCACAGATACGCAGTATTTT

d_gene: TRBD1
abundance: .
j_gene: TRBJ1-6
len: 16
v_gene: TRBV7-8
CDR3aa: CASSYPTGTVNSPLHF
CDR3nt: TGTGCCAGCAGCTATCCTACCGGGACAGTCAATTCACCCCTCCACTTT

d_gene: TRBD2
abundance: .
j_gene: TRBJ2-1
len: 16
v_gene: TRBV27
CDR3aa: CASSPRGLAGWDEQFF
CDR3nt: TGTGCCAGCAGTCCACGGGGACTAGCGGGATGGGATGAGCAGTTCTTC